The rows below give T cell receptor beta chains drawn from one sample of a study of cytomegalovirus exposure and HLA in healthy donors. Method: immunoSEQ multiplex PCR; TCRdb's copy keeps in-frame clones and lacks some. Of some 130,000 clones detected, just under 80% appear once; the ten largest clones hold 1.8%. The sample consisted of PBMCs. The receptors stem from a woman between 40 and 55 years old in good health and CMV-seronegative. CDR3s include the opening cysteine and the closing phenylalanine or tryptophan. Each record gives: V gene, clone size, D gene, J gene, CDR3 protein, CDR3 DNA. The D gene is left open where the match is weak. Size values are once, few and many counts, or a class for expanded clones, and some rows have none.

TRBV5-1	NA	NA	TRBJ2-2	CASSLRDNGELFF	TGCGCCAGCAGTTTGAGAGACAACGGGGAGCTGTTTTTT
TRBV2	NA	TRBD2	TRBJ2-7	CASARTSGFGSYEQYF	TGTGCCAGCGCCAGGACTAGCGGCTTCGGGTCCTACGAGCAGTACTTC
TRBV7-9	few	NA	TRBJ2-7	CASSFQEVEQYF	TGTGCCAGCAGCTTTCAGGAGGTCGAGCAGTACTTC
TRBV7-3	NA	NA	TRBJ2-1	CASSSLPRSGSYNEQFF	TGTGCCAGCAGCTCGCTACCGAGATCGGGCTCCTACAATGAGCAGTTCTTC
TRBV19	once	NA	TRBJ1-1	CATLTGGNTEAFF	TGTGCCACCCTAACGGGGGGCAACACTGAAGCTTTCTTT
TRBV27	NA	TRBD1	TRBJ1-6	CASSSGQVNSPLHF	TGTGCCAGCAGTTCCGGACAGGTCAATTCACCCCTCCACTTT
TRBV7-9	NA	NA	TRBJ2-2	CASSQARSYTGELFF	TGTGCCAGCAGCCAAGCGCGGTCGTACACCGGGGAGCTGTTTTTT
TRBV7-6	NA	NA	TRBJ1-1	CASSLGQVNTEAFF	TGTGCCAGCAGCTTAGGACAGGTTAACACTGAAGCTTTCTTT
TRBV11-3	NA	NA	TRBJ2-5	CASSLGGQETQYF	TGTGCCAGCAGCTTAGGCGGCCAAGAGACCCAGTACTTC
TRBV9	NA	NA	TRBJ2-1	CASSVAGNEQFF	TGTGCCAGCAGCGTAGCGGGGAATGAGCAGTTCTTC
TRBV19	NA	NA	TRBJ1-5	CASSILGGRAGQPQHF	TGTGCCAGTAGTATACTGGGGGGGCGCGCAGGTCAGCCCCAGCATTTT
TRBV10-2	NA	TRBD1	TRBJ1-4	CASRGDRGNEEEKLFF	TGCGCCAGCCGGGGGGACAGGGGCAATGAGGAGGAAAAACTGTTTTTT
TRBV6-5	NA	NA	TRBJ1-2	CASSYSPGANYGYTF	TGTGCCAGCAGTTACTCGCCAGGGGCGAACTATGGCTACACCTTC
TRBV10-3	few	NA	TRBJ1-1	CAISEQGPRGTEAFF	TGTGCCATCAGTGAGCAGGGACCCAGGGGTACTGAAGCTTTCTTT
TRBV27	NA	TRBD1	TRBJ1-2	CASRPPGQPTPPGGYTF	TGTGCCAGCAGACCCCCGGGACAGCCGACCCCCCCGGGAGGCTACACCTTC
TRBV7-8	NA	NA	TRBJ1-1	CASSFDIGNTEAFF	TGTGCCAGCAGCTTCGACATAGGGAACACTGAAGCTTTCTTT
TRBV18	NA	TRBD2	TRBJ2-1	CASSRTSVFDEQFF	TGTGCCAGCTCACGGACTAGCGTGTTTGATGAGCAGTTCTTC
TRBV6-6	NA	TRBD1	TRBJ2-6	CASSYDRAGANVLTF	TGTGCCAGCAGTTACGACAGGGCTGGGGCCAACGTCCTGACTTTC
TRBV30	NA	NA	TRBJ1-2	CAWSARQGNGYTF	TGTGCCTGGAGTGCCCGGCAGGGGAATGGCTACACCTTC
TRBV19	NA	NA	TRBJ2-1	CASSRDTYNEQFF	TGTGCCAGTAGTCGGGACACATACAATGAGCAGTTCTTC